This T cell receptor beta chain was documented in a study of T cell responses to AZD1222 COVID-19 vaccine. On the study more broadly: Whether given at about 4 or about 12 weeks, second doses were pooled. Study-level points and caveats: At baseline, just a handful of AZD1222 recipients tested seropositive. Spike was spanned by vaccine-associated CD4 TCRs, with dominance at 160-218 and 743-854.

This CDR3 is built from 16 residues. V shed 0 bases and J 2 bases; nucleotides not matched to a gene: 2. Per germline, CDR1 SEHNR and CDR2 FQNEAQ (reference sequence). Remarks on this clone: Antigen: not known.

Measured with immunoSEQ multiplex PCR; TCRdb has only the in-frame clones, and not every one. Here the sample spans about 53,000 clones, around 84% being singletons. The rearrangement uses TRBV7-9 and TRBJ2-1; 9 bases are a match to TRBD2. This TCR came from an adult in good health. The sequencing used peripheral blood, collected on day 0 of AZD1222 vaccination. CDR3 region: CASSLALAGAYNEQFF. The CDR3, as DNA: TGTGCCAGCAGCTTAGCTTTAGCGGGAGCCTACAATGAGCAGTTCTTC.